One and the same sample provided the 4 T cell receptor beta chains below, sequenced in a study of Graves' ophthalmopathy and Graves' hyperthyroidism (dated by TCRdb to the late 2010s). TCRdb shows the sequencer as Illumina HiSeq 2000. For repertoire sequencing, TCR beta CDR3 regions were amplified from RNA transcripts. The first round of RT-PCR was done with HTBI primers and the Qiagen OneStep RT-PCR kit, and was followed by a second round of multiplex PCR, then size selection and purification. The raw public data were reprocessed by TCRdb itself: fastp quality trimming at Q25, MiXCR clonotype calling, in-frame beta chains only. Identical CDR3 proteins give one entry, which carries the most common genes and DNA. For this sample the table gives about 740,000 distinct CDR3 sequences, of which 40% were detected only once. 35% to 55% of the sample belongs to the ten largest clones. Sequenced sample: peripheral blood. The origin of the receptors is an adult man with Graves' ophthalmopathy.

This chain joins TRBV7-7 and TRBJ2-1, with D unresolved. V was cut by 1 base and J by 8 bases, with 9 bases left in between. The CDR3 spans 13 residues. Germline CDR1 SSHAT, CDR2 FNYEAQ (reference sequence). The CDR3 reads CASSLGPSDEQFF. CDR3 coding DNA: TGTGCCAGCAGCTTAGGACCGTCGGATGAGCAGTTCTTC. The entire variable domain, with the rest obtained from reference TRBV7-7 and TRBJ2-1, is as follows: GAGVSQSPRYKVTKRGQDVTLRCDPISSHATLYWYQQALGQGPEFLTYFNYEAQPDKSGLPSDRFSAERPEGSISTLTIQRTEQRDSAMYRCASSLGPSDEQFFGPGTRLTVL.

This clonotype was counted only a few times. J is TRBJ2-2 and V is TRBV9; D is possibly TRBD2 (6 bases). The CDR3 spans 14 residues. V lost 4 bases to trimming and J lost 5 bases, with 12 bases between them. Germline values: CDR1 SGDLS, CDR2 YYNGEE. CDR3 in amino acids: CASSKGLKTGELFF. The DNA for the CDR3 is TGTGCCAGCAGCAAGGGACTTAAGACCGGGGAGCTGTTTTTT.

This clonotype was detected many times. V usage is TRBV10-2 and J usage is TRBJ1-1; D unresolved. The length of the CDR3 is 15 residues. Germline V gene data show CDR1 as WSHSY and CDR2 as SAAADI. Between the trimmed V and J ends, which lost 6 bases and 3 bases, there was a span of 17 bases. CDR3 DNA: TGCGCCAGCAGGGCACTGGGGTTTTTGGACACTGAAGCTTTCTTT. Translating it yields CASRALGFLDTEAFF.

The sample holds many counts of this clonotype. V gene TRBV20-1 combines with J gene TRBJ2-5; tentatively, D is TRBD1 (6 bases). Germline values: CDR1 DFQATT, CDR2 SNEGSKA (reference sequence). CDR3 size: 12 residues. The V end lost 2 bases, the J end lost 5 bases, and 9 bases lay between the germline ends. For the CDR3, the DNA is TGCAGTGCTAGATTCCAGGGGGAGACCCAGTACTTC. Amino acids: CSARFQGETQYF.